This T cell receptor (beta chain) originates from a study of cytomegalovirus exposure and HLA in healthy donors. The CDR3 covers 20 residues. V dropped 4 bases and J dropped 0; count of bases not matched to a gene: 14. The V gene's germline CDR1 is SGHNT and CDR2 YENEEA. PCR primers comprised 60 Vbeta and 13 Jbeta primers. Only in-frame clones appear in the TCRdb table, and some are missing; sequencing was by immunoSEQ multiplex PCR. This sample yields about 110,000 clones, of which 71% are seen a single time; 2.5% to 3.5% belongs to the top ten. V gene TRBV11-3 combines with J gene TRBJ2-1; 11 nucleotides agree with TRBD2. The sample taken for sequencing was PBMCs. The sequence came from a female donor in good health and CMV-seronegative. CDR3 DNA sequence: TGTGCCAGCAGCTCGAGGGGGGCTAGCGGGAGGCCTAGCTCCTACAATGAGCAGTTCTTC. Translating gives CASSSRGASGRPSSYNEQFF.